This T cell receptor beta chain originates from a study of blood T cell repertoires in COVID-19. As for the study in general: The samples span acute and convalescent COVID-19 from the United States, Italy and Spain.

In the study's own analysis: Estimates of nucleated cell counts were drawn from the amplification of reference gene primers. Sequencing was performed with immunoSEQ multiplex PCR; in TCRdb, only in-frame clones are kept and a portion is missing. V and J calls and clone size are as listed in that table; D and trimming were resolved from the DNA. The sample comprises about 53,000 clones, about nine tenths of which are singletons, and less than 3% rests with the top ten. Germline V gene lookup returns CDR1 SGHAT and CDR2 FQNNGV. Trimming took off 1 base at V and 3 bases at J, with 6 bases between the two ends. The CDR3 extends over 13 amino acids.

The clonotype originates from a man at least 80 years old with acute or convalescent COVID-19. The chain couples TRBV11-2 to TRBJ1-2; D uncertain. The specimen sequenced was peripheral blood. The CDR3 region has the DNA TGTGCCAGCAGCTTAGGAGGGTACTATGGCTACACCTTC. It codes for CASSLGGYYGYTF. Full variable domain (missing parts from reference TRBV11-2 and TRBJ1-2): EAGVAQSPRYKIIEKRQSVAFWCNPISGHATLYWYQQILGQGPKLLIQFQNNGVVDDSQLPKDRFSAERLKGVDSTLKIQPAKLEDSAVYLCASSLGGYYGYTFGSGTRLTVV.